This T cell receptor (beta chain) was captured by sequencing in a study of blood T cell repertoires in COVID-19. Methods used by the authors: Amplifying reference gene primers gave estimates of nucleated cell counts. Libraries were prepared by immunoSEQ multiplex PCR; TCRdb keeps only in-frame clonotypes and omits some of them. From that table come the V and J calls and clone size; the DNA was used to work out D and trimming. In the table there are some 66,000 clones, around 89% of which are singletons. The CDR3 contains 13 residues. V was pared by 4 bases and J by 7 bases, with 14 bases between. CDR1 is MGHDK and CDR2 is SYGVNS in the germline V gene.

The sample was peripheral blood. V is TRBV25-1 and J is TRBJ2-7, with a weak D call TRBD2 (5 bases). The source is a woman aged 55-69 years with acute or convalescent COVID-19. This CDR3 reads CASSGPDSGEQYV. The DNA for the CDR3 is TGTGCCAGCAGTGGGCCGGACTCAGGAGAGCAGTACGTC.